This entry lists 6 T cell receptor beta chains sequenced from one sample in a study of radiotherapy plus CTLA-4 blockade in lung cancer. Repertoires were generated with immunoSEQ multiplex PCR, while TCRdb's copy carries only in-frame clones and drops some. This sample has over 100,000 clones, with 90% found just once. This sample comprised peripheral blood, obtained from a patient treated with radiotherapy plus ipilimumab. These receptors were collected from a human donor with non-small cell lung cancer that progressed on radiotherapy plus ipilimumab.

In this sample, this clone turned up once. The CDR3 nucleotides read TGTGCCAGCAGACCGCGGACTAGCGGGGGAGCCTACGAGCAGTACTTC. Residues: CASRPRTSGGAYEQYF. This chain joins TRBV2 and TRBJ2-7; the match to TRBD2 covers 13 bases. CDR3 size: 16 residues. The V and J ends lost 6 bases and 2 bases, in that order; junction bases with no gene match: 7. Germline V gene lookup returns CDR1 SNHLY and CDR2 FYNNEI.

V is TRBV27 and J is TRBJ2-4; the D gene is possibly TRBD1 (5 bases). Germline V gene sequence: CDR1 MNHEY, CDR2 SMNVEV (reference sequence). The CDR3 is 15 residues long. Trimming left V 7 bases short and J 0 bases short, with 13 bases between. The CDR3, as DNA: TGTGCCAGCAAGTTGCAGGGTCTAGCCAAAAACATTCAGTACTTC. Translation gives CASKLQGLAKNIQYF.

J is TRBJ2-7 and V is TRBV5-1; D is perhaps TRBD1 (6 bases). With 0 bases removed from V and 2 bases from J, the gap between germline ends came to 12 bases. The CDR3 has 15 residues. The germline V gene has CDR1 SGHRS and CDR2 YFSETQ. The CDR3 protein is CASSLAGTSPYEQYF. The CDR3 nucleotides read TGCGCCAGCAGCTTGGCCGGGACATCACCCTACGAGCAGTACTTC.

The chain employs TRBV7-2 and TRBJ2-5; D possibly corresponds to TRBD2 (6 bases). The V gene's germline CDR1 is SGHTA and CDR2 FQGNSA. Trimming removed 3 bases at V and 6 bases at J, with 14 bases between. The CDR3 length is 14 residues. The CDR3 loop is CASSFGGTGQTQYF. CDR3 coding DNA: TGTGCCAGCAGCTTTGGCGGGACTGGGCAGACCCAGTACTTC. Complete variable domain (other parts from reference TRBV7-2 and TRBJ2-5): GAGVSQSPSNKVTEKGKDVELRCDPISGHTALYWYRQSLGQGLEFLIYFQGNSAPDKSGLPSDRFSAERTGGSVSTLTIQRTQQEDSAVYLCASSFGGTGQTQYFGPGTRLLVL.

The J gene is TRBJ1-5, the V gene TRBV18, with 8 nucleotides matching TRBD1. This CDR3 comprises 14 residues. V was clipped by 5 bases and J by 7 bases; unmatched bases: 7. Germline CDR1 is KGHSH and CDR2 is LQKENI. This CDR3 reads CASSSAGGGQPQHF. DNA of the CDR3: TGTGCCAGCTCATCTGCAGGGGGCGGGCAGCCCCAGCATTTT.

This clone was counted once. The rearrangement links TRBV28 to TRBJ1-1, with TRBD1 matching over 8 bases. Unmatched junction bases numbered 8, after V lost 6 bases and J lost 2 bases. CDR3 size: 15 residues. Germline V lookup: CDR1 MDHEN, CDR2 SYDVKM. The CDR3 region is CASSLRTGPNTEAFF. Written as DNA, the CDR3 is TGTGCCAGCAGCCTCAGGACAGGGCCTAACACTGAAGCTTTCTTT.